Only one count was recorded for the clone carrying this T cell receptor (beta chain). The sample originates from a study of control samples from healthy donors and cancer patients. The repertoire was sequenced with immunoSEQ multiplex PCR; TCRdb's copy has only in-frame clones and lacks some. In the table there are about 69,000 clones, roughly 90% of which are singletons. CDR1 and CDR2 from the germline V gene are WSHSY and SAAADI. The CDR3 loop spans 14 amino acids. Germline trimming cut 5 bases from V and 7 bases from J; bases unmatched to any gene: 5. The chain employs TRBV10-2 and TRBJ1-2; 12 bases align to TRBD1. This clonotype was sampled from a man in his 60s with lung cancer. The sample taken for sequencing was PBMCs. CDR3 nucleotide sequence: TGCGCCAGCAGTCCGGGACAGGGGGCAGGTGGCTACACCTTC. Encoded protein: CASSPGQGAGGYTF.